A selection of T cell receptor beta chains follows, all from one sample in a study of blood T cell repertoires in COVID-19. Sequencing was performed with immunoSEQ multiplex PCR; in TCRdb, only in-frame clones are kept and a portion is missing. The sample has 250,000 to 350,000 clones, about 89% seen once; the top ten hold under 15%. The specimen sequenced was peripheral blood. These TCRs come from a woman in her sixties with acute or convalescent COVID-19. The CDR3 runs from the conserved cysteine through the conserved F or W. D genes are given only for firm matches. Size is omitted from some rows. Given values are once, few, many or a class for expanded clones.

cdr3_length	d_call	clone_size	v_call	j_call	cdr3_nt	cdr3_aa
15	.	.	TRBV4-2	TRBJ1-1	TGTGCCAGCAGCCAGGGAAGAAGGGGCGGCACTGAAGCTTTCTTT	CASSQGRRGGTEAFF
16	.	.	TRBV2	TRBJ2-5	TGTGCCAGCAGTATTCTCCGGTGGGCGAGCCAAGAGACCCAGTACTTC	CASSILRWASQETQYF
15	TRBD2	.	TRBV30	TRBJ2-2	TGTGCTTCATTCGGAGCGGGAAGGAACACCGGGGAGCTGTTTTTT	CASFGAGRNTGELFF
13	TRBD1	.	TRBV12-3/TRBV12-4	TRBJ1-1	TGTGCCAGCAGCGGGGACAGGGCCCTTGAAGCTTTCTTT	CASSGDRALEAFF
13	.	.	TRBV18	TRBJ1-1	TGTGCCAGCTCACAGGGGGTGAACACTGAAGCTTTCTTT	CASSQGVNTEAFF
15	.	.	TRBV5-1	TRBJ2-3	TGCGCCAGCAGCTTGCGACTAGGGGTTACAGATACGCAGTATTTT	CASSLRLGVTDTQYF
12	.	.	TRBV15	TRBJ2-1	TGTGCCACCAGCACCTTTAAAAATGAGCAGTTCTTC	CATSTFKNEQFF
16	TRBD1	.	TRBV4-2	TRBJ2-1	TGTGCCAGCAGCGGACAGGGGGGGAGCTCCTACAATGAGCAGTTCTTC	CASSGQGGSSYNEQFF
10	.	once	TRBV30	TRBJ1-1	TGTGCCTGGAGGGAGAGGGAAGCTTTCTTT	CAWREREAFF
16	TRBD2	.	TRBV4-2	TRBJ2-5	TGTGCCAGCAGCCATTTAGCGGGGGATTCCCAAGAGACCCAGTACTTC	CASSHLAGDSQETQYF
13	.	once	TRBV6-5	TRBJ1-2	TGTGCCAGCAGTCAGGACAGTAAACATGGCTACACCTTC	CASSQDSKHGYTF
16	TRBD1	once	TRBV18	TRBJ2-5	TGTGCCAGCTCACCAGGGGCGCGACAGGGCCGAGAGACCCAGTACTTC	CASSPGARQGRETQYF
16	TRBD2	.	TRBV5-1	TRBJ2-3	TGCGCCAGCAGCTTGGGGACTAGCGGTAGCACAGATACGCAGTATTTT	CASSLGTSGSTDTQYF
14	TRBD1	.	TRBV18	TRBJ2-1	TGTGCCAGCTCACCTGGGACAGGGCTGAATGAGCAGTTCTTC	CASSPGTGLNEQFF
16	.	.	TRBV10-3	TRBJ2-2	TGTGCCATCAGTTTCGACTGGTCTAAATCCACCGGGGAGCTGTTTTTT	CAISFDWSKSTGELFF
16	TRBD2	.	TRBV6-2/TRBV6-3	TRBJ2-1	TGTGCCAGCAGTCTGGGACTAGCGGGACTTTCCTATGAGCAGTTCTTC	CASSLGLAGLSYEQFF
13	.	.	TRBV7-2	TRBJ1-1	TGTGCCAGCAGCTTAATGCAGGGCACTGAAGCTTTCTTT	CASSLMQGTEAFF
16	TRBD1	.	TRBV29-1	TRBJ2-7	TGCAGCGTTGCCCTTCGGACAGGGACAGTTAAGGACGAGCAGTACTTC	CSVALRTGTVKDEQYF
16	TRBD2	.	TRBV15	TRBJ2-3	TGTGCCACCAGCGACCGACTAGCCCCTAGCACAGATACGCAGTATTTT	CATSDRLAPSTDTQYF
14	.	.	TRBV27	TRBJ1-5	TGTGCCAGCAGTTTATGGGCTGACGGTCAGCCCCAGCATTTT	CASSLWADGQPQHF